The clone carrying this T cell receptor beta chain is labeled medium-sized (0.01 to 0.1%). Its antigen is not identified. The sample originates from a study of OX40 agonist ivuxolimab in advanced cancers. Study-wide points: Clonal expansion by week 6 occurred in CD4+ and CD8+ blood T cells (at 0.1 to 3.0 mg/kg). On average, CD8+ T cells showed a greater number of expanded clones than CD4+.

The CDR3 runs to 17 residues. V lost 4 bases to trimming and J lost 5 bases; unmatched junction nucleotides: 11. Germline CDR1 SGHRS, CDR2 YFSETQ. Data came from immunoSEQ multiplex PCR; TCRdb stores just in-frame clones and leaves some out. This table holds tens of thousands of clones, approximately 86% found once. The sequencing here drew on CD4+ or CD8+ T cells sorted from blood, taken in a trial of the OX40 agonist ivuxolimab. The sequence was collected from an adult with an advanced solid tumor such as melanoma, head and neck, liver or kidney cancer. The chain is built from TRBV5-1 and TRBJ2-2; 10 nucleotides align to TRBD1. The DNA for the CDR3 is TGCGCCAGCAGCACGCCCAAGACAGGGGGCAATACCGGGGAGCTGTTTTTT. Its translation: CASSTPKTGGNTGELFF.